This TCR beta chain was obtained from a study of cytomegalovirus exposure and HLA in healthy donors. This clone was found a few times. With 60 Vbeta and 13 Jbeta primers, the PCR was carried out. Only in-frame clones appear in the TCRdb table, and some are missing; sequencing was by immunoSEQ multiplex PCR. This sample has about 200,000 clones, with roughly 87% found just once. Germline-derived CDR1 and CDR2 are SGHNT and YYREEE (reference sequence). V lost 0 bases, J lost 4 bases, and 8 bases lay in between. The CDR3 length is 13 residues. V gene TRBV5-4 combines with J gene TRBJ2-7; D gene ambiguous. The receptor was isolated from a man aged 40-49 years in good health and CMV-seropositive. Material: PBMCs. Here the CDR3 reads CASSLDRNYEQYF. The CDR3 nucleotides are TGTGCCAGCAGCTTGGACAGAAATTACGAGCAGTACTTC.